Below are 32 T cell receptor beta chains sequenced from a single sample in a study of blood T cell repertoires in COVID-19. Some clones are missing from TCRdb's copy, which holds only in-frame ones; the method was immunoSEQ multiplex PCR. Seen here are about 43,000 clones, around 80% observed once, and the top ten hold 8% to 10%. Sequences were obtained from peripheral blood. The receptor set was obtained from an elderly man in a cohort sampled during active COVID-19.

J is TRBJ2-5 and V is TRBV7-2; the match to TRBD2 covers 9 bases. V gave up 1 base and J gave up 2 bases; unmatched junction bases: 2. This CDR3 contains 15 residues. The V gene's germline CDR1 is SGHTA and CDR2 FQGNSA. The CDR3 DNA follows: TGTGCCAGCAGCTTAGGCGGGAGGGTTCAAGAGACCCAGTACTTC. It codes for CASSLGGRVQETQYF.

The CDR3 loop reads CASSSTQTTYEQYF. Here the CDR3 DNA reads TGTGCCAGCAGCTCCACCCAAACTACCTACGAGCAGTACTTC. The chain has TRBV11-2 and TRBJ2-7; no clear D gene. Deletions cut 4 bases from V and 2 bases from J, with 12 bases between. The germline V gene encodes CDR1 SGHAT and CDR2 FQNNGV. The CDR3 contains 14 residues.

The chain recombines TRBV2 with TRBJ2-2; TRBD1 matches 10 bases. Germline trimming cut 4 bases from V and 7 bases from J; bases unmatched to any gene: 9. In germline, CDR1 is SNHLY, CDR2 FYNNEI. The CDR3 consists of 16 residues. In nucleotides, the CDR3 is TGTGCCAGCAGTGGTTGGCTGACAGGGGGCATCGGGGAGCTGTTTTTT. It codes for CASSGWLTGGIGELFF.

The CDR3: CASSSGTGYEQYF. The CDR3 DNA reads TGCGCCAGCAGCTCCGGGACAGGGTACGAGCAGTACTTC. The chain combines TRBV5-1 with TRBJ2-7, with 9 bases identical to TRBD1. The CDR3 is made up of 13 amino acids. The germline CDR1 and CDR2 sequences are SGHRS and YFSETQ. The V segment lost 3 bases and the J segment 4 bases; nucleotides outside the gene matches: 2.

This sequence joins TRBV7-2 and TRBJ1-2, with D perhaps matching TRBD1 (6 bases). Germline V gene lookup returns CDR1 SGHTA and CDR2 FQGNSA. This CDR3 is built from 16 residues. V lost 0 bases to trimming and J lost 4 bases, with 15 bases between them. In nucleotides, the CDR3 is TGTGCCAGCAGCTTAGCCCCCGGGGGGCGAGGCTATGGCTACACCTTC. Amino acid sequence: CASSLAPGGRGYGYTF.

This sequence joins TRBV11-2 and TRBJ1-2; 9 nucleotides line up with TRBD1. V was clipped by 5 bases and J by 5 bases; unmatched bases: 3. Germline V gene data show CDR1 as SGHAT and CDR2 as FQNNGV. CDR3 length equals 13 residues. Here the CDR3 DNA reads TGTGCCAGCAGCCCCGGACAGGGGTATGGCTACACCTTC. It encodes CASSPGQGYGYTF.

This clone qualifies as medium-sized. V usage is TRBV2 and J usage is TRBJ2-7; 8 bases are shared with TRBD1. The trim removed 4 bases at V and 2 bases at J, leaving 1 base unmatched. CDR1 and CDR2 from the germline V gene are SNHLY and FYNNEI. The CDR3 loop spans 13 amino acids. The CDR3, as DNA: TGTGCCAGCAGTGTGGGACAGGCCTACGAGCAGTACTTC. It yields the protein CASSVGQAYEQYF.

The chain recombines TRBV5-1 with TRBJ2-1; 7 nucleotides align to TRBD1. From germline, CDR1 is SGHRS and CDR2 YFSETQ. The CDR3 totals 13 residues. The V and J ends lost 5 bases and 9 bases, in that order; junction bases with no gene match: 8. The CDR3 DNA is TGCGCCAGCAGACTAGACAGGGCCGGTGAGCAGTTCTTC. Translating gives CASRLDRAGEQFF.

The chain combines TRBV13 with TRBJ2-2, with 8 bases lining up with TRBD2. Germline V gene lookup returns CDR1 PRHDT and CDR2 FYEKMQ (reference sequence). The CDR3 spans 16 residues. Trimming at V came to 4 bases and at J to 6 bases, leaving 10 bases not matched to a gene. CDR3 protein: CASSWRGAGAAGELFF. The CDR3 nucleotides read TGTGCCAGCAGCTGGCGCGGAGCGGGAGCGGCCGGGGAGCTGTTTTTT. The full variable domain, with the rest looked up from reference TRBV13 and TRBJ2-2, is AAGVIQSPRHLIKEKRETATLKCYPIPRHDTVYWYQQGPGQDPQFLISFYEKMQSDKGSIPDRFSAQQFSDYHSELNMSSLELGDSALYFCASSWRGAGAAGELFFGEGSRLTVL.

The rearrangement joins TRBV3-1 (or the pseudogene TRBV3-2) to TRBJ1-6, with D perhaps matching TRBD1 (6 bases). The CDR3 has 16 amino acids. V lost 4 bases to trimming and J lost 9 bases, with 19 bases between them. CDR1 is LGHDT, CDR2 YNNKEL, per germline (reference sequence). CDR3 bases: TGTGCCAGCAGCCGCGAAGGGGGGGGAAGGGGTTCACCCCTCCACTTT. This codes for CASSREGGGRGSPLHF.

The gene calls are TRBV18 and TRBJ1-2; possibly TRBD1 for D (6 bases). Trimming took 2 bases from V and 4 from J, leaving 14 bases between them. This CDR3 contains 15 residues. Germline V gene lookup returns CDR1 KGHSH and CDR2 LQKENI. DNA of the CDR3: TGTGCCAGCTCACCATCTGACAGGAGGAGCTATGGCTACACCTTC. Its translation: CASSPSDRRSYGYTF.

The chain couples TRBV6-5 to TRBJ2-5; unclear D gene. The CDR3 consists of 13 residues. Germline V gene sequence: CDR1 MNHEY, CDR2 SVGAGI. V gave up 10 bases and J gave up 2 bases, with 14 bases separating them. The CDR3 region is CATSPGLQETQYF. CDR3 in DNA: TGTGCCACCTCGCCGGGTCTTCAAGAGACCCAGTACTTC.

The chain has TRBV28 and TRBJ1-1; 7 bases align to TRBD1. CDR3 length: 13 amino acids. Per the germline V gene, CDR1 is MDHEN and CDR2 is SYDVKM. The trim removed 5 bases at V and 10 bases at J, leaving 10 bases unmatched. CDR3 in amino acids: CASSTGQARVAFF. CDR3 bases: TGTGCCAGCAGTACCGGACAGGCTCGGGTAGCTTTCTTT.

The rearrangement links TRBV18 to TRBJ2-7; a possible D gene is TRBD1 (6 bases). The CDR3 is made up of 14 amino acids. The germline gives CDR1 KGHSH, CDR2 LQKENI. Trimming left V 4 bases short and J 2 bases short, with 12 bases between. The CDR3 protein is CASSQTTGPYEQYF. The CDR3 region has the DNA TGTGCCAGCTCACAAACTACAGGGCCCTACGAGCAGTACTTC.

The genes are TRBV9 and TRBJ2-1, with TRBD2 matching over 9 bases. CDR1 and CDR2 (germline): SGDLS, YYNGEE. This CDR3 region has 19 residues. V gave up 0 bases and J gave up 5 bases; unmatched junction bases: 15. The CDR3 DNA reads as TGTGCCAGCAGCGTAGAACCCACCGACTTAGCGGGAGATGACAATGAGCAGTTCTTC. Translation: CASSVEPTDLAGDDNEQFF.

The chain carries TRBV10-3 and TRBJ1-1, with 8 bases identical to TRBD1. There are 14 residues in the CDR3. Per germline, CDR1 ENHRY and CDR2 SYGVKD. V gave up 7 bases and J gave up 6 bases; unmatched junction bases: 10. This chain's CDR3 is CAIKGTGLDPEAFF. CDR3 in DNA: TGTGCCATCAAAGGGACAGGTCTGGATCCTGAAGCTTTCTTT.

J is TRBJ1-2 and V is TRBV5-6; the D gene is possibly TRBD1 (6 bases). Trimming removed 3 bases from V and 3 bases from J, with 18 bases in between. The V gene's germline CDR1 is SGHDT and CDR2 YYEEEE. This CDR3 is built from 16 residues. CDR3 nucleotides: TGTGCCAGCAGCTGGGGCGGGGGGCGCTTGGACTATGGCTACACCTTC. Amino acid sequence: CASSWGGGRLDYGYTF.

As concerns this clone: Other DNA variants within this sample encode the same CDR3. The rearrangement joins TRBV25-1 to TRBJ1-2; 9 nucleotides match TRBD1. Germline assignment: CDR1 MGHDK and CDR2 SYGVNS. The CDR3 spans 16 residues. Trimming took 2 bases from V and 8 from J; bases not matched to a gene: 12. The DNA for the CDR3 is TGTGCCAGCAGTGAAATTGGGACAGGGTATCTATACGGCTACACCTTC. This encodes CASSEIGTGYLYGYTF.

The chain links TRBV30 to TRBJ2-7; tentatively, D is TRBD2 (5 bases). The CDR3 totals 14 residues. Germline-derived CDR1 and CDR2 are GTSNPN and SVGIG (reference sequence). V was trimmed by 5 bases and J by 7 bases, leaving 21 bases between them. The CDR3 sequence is CAWDLEVATGEQYF. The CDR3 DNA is TGTGCCTGGGACCTAGAGGTAGCGACTGGGGAGCAGTACTTC.

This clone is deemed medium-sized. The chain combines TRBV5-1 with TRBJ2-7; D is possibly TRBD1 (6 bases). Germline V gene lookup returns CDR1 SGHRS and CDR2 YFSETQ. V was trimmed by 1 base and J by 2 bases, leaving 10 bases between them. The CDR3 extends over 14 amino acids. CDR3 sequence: CASSLRTVPYEQYF. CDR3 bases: TGCGCCAGCAGCTTGAGGACAGTGCCCTACGAGCAGTACTTC.

The CDR3 loop reads CASSEAVEGLAGSSSYEQYF. In nucleotides, the CDR3 is TGTGCCAGCAGTGAAGCGGTAGAAGGACTAGCGGGATCCAGCTCCTACGAGCAGTACTTC. The chain combines TRBV2 with TRBJ2-7; 12 bases are a match to TRBD2. Germline V CDR1 and CDR2: SNHLY, FYNNEI. Trimming took 0 bases from V and 0 from J; bases not matched to a gene: 12. The CDR3 contains 20 residues.

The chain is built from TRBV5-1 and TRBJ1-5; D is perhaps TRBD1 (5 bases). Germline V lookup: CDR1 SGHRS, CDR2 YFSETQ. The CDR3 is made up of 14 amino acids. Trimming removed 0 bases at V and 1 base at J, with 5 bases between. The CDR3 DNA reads TGCGCCAGCAGCTTGGGGACAAGCAATCAGCCCCAGCATTTT. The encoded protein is CASSLGTSNQPQHF.

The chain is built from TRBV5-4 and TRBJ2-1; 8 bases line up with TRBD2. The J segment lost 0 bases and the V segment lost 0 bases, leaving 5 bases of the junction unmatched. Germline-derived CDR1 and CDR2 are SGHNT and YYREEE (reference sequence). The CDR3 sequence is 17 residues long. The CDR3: CASSLGGGRSSYNEQFF. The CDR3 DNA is TGTGCCAGCAGCTTGGGGGGCGGGAGGAGCTCCTACAATGAGCAGTTCTTC.

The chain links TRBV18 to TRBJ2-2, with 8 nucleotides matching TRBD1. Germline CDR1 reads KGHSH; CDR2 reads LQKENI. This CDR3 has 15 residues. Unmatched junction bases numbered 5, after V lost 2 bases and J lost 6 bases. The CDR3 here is CASSPNRGDAGELFF. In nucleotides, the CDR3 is TGTGCCAGCTCACCAAACAGGGGGGACGCCGGGGAGCTGTTTTTT.

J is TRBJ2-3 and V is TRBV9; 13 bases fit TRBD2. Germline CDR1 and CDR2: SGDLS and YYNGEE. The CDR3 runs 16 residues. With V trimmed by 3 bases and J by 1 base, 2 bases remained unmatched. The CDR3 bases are TGTGCCAGCAGCGGAGGACTAGCGGGGGGCACAGATACGCAGTATTTT. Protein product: CASSGGLAGGTDTQYF.

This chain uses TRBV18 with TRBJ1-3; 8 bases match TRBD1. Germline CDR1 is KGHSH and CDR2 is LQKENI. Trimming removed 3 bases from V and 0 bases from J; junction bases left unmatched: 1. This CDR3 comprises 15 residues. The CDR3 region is CASSPDRGSGNTIYF. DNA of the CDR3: TGTGCCAGCTCACCCGACAGGGGCTCTGGAAACACCATATATTTT.

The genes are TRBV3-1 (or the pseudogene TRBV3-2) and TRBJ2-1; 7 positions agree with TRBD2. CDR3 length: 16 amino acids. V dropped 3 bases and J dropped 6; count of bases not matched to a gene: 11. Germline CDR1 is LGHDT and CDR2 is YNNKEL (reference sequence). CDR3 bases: TGTGCCAGCAGCCAGGCCGGGACTACGCCTCCCAATGAGCAGTTCTTC. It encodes CASSQAGTTPPNEQFF.

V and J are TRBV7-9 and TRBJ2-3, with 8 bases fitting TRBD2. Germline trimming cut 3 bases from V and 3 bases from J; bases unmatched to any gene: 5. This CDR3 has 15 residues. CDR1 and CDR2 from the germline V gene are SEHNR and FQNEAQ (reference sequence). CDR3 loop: CASSFLAGGTDTQYF. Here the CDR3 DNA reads TGTGCCAGCAGCTTTCTAGCGGGCGGGACAGATACGCAGTATTTT.

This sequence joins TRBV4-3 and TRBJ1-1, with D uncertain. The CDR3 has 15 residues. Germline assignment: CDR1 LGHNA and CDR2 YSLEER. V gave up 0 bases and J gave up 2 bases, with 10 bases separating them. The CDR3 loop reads CASSQEIRGNTEAFF. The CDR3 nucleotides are TGCGCCAGCAGCCAAGAAATCCGGGGTAACACTGAAGCTTTCTTT.

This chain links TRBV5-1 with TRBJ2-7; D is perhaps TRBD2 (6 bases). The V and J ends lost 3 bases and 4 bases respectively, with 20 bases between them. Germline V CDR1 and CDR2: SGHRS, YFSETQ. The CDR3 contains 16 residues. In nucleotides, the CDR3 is TGCGCCAGCAGCTCGGGGCGGGACGTTGGCCATTACGAGCAGTACTTC. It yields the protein CASSSGRDVGHYEQYF.

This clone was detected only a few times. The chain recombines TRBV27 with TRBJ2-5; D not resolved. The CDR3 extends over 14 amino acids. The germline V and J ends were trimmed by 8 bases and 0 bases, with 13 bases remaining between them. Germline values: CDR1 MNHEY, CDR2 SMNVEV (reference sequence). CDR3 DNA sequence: TGTGCCAGCCGCACTTCCGATAACCAAGAGACCCAGTACTTC. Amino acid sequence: CASRTSDNQETQYF.

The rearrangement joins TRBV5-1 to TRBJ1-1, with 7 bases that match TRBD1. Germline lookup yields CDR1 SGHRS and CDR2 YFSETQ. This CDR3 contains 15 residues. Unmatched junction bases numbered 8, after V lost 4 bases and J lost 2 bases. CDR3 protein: CASSPGQTLNTEAFF. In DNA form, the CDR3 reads TGCGCCAGCAGCCCGGGACAGACCCTAAACACTGAAGCTTTCTTT.